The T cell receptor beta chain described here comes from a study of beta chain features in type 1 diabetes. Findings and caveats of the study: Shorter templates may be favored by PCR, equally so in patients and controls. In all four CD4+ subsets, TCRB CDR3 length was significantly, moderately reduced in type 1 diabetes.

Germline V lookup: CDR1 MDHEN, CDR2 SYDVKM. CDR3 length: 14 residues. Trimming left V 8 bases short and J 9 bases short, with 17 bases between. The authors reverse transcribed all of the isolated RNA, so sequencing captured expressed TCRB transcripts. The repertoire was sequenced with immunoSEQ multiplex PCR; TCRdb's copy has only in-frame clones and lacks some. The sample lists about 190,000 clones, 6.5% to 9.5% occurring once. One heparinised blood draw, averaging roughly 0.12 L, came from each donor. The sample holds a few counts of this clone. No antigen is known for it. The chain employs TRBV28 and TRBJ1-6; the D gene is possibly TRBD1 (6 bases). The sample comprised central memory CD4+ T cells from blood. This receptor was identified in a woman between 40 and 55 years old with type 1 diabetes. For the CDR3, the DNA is TGTGCCAGCCGATACAGGGTCAGGAGTTCACCCCTCCACTTT. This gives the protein CASRYRVRSSPLHF.